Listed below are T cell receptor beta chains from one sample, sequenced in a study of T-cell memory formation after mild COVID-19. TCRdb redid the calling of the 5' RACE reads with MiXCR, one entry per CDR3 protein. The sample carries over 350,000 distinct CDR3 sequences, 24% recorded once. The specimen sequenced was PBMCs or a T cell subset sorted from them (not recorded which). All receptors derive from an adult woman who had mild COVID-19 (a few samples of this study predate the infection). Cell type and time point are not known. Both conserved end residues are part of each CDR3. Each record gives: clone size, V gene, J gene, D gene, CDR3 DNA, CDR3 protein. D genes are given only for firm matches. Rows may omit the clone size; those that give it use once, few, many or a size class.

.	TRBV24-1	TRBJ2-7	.	TGTGCCACCCACTGGGGCCAGCAAATCTACGAGCAGTACTTC	CATHWGQQIYEQYF
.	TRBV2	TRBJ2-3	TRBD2	TGTGCCAGCAGTGAGGGGGCTAGCGGGATTGTTGGCGCGCAGTATTTT	CASSEGASGIVGAQYF
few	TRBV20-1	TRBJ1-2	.	TGCAGTGCTTCCAGGGACATCCTCTCTTATGGCTACACCTTC	CSASRDILSYGYTF
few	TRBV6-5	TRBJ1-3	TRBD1	TGTGCCAGCAGTTTGAACACCGGGACAGCTGGAAACACCATATATTTT	CASSLNTGTAGNTIYF
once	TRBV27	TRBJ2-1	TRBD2	TGTGCCAGCAGTTTATGGGCTAGCGGGGGGGCGGGAAACAATGAGCAGTTCTTC	CASSLWASGGAGNNEQFF
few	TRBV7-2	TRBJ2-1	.	TGTGCCAGCAGCTATCGGGGTAATGAGCAGTTCTTC	CASSYRGNEQFF
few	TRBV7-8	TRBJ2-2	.	TGTGCCAGCAGCCTTATCCCAGGGGAGGGAGGGGAGCTGTTTTTT	CASSLIPGEGGELFF
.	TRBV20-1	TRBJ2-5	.	TGCAGTGCTAGACTCCCTTTCGGCTACCAAGAGACCCAGTACTTC	CSARLPFGYQETQYF
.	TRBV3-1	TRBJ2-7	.	TGTGCCAGCAGCCAAGGAGCTAGCTCATCCGAGCAGTACTTC	CASSQGASSSEQYF
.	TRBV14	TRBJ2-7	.	TGTGCCAGCAGCCGGGGGTCCGTCTACGAGCAGTACTTC	CASSRGSVYEQYF
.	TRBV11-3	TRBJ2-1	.	TGTGCCAGCAGCCGTAAACAGGCCCGGGACAATGAGCAGTTCTTC	CASSRKQARDNEQFF
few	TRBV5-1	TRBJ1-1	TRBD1	TGCGCCAGCAGCCCTACAGGGGCCCTAAACACTGAAGCTTTCTTT	CASSPTGALNTEAFF
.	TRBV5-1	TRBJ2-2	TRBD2	TGCGCCAGCAGCCTTGGACTAGCGGGAGGGCCGGGAACCGGGGAGCTGTTTTTT	CASSLGLAGGPGTGELFF
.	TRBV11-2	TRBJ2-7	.	TGTGCCAGCAGCCCTCCCAGCGTTTACGAGCAGTACTTC	CASSPPSVYEQYF
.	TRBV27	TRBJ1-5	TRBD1	TGTGCCAGCAGAGCCGACAGGGGCGGCAATCAGCCCCAGCATTTT	CASRADRGGNQPQHF
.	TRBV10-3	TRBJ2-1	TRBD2	TGTGCCATCACCGGGACTAGCGGGAGGGCTTTGGTTAATGAGCAGTTCTTC	CAITGTSGRALVNEQFF
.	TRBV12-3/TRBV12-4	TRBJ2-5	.	TGTGCCAGCAGTACCCCATACCTCCATGAGACCCAGTACTTC	CASSTPYLHETQYF
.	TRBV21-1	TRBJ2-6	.	TGTGCCAGCAGGCGACGGACCTCTGGGGCCAACGTCCTGACTTTC	CASRRRTSGANVLTF
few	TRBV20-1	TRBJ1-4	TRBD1	TGCAGTGCCCAACCGGGACAGCTGAATGAAAAACTGTTTTTT	CSAQPGQLNEKLFF
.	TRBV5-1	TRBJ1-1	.	TGCGCCAGCAGCTTCGAGGGACACAACACTGAAGCTTTCTTT	CASSFEGHNTEAFF
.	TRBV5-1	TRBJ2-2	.	TGCGCCAGCAGCTTGGCAGGGAAGTTCACCGGGGAGCTGTTTTTT	CASSLAGKFTGELFF
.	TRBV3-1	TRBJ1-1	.	TGTGCCAGCAGCCAAAACGTTAACACTGAAGCTTTCTTT	CASSQNVNTEAFF
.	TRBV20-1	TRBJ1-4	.	TGCAGTGCTAGAAGGCAGGGTTCCGAAAAACTGTTTTTT	CSARRQGSEKLFF
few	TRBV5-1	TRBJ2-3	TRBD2	TGCGCCAGCAGCCTATTCGGGGGGGCAAGGACAGATACGCAGTATTTT	CASSLFGGARTDTQYF
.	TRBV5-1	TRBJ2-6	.	TGCGCCAGCAGCTGGTCGGGGGCAGGGGCCAACGTCCTGACTTTC	CASSWSGAGANVLTF
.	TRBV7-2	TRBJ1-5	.	TGTGCCAGCAGCCCCACACGGGATCAGCCCCAGCATTTT	CASSPTRDQPQHF
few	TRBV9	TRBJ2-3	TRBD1	TGTGCCAGCAGCGGCGAACTAGGGGGCGGTTTGGATACGCAGTATTTT	CASSGELGGGLDTQYF
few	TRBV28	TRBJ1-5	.	TGTGCCAGCAGTTGGTTCGAGGTCGTGAGGCAGCCCCAGCATTTT	CASSWFEVVRQPQHF
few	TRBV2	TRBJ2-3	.	TGTGCCAGCTACAAGGGAGAGGATACGCAGTATTTT	CASYKGEDTQYF
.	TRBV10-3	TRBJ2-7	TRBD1	TGTGCCATCACCGGGACAGGGGGCGACGAGCAGTACTTC	CAITGTGGDEQYF
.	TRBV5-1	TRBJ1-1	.	TGCGCCAGCAGCTTGGGCAGGGACGCTGAAGCTTTCTTT	CASSLGRDAEAFF
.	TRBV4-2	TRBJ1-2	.	TGTGCCAGCAGCGCACAGACTGCTCTCTATGGCTACACCTTC	CASSAQTALYGYTF
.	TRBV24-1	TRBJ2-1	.	TGTGCCACCAGTGTCGTGAATGAGCAGTTCTTC	CATSVVNEQFF
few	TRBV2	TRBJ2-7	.	TGTGCCAGCTATGGGAGCTTCAAAGGCGAGCAGTACTTC	CASYGSFKGEQYF
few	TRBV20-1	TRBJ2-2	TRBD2	TGCAGTGCTAGCGGGGGGGCAATCGGGGAGCTGTTTTTT	CSASGGAIGELFF
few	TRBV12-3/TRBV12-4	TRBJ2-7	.	TGTGCCAGCAGTTCCCACATAGGGTCCGGGACAAGGAGCTCCTACGAGCAGTACTTC	CASSSHIGSGTRSSYEQYF
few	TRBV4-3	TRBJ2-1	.	TGCGCCAGCAGCGTCTACTTGGGGGAGCAGTTCTTC	CASSVYLGEQFF
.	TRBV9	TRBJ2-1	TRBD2	TGTGCCAGCAGCGTAGTGGAGACTAGCGGGAGCGGTGAGCAGTTCTTC	CASSVVETSGSGEQFF
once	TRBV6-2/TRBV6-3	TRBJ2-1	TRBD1	TGTGCCAGCAGTTATTCAACAGGGGGAGGCAATGAGCAGTTCTTC	CASSYSTGGGNEQFF
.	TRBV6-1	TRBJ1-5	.	TGTGCCAGCAACCAAGGTCGGGAGTACCCCCAGCATTTT	CASNQGREYPQHF
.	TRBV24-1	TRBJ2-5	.	TGTGCCACCAGTGATTTCGAGGGAGGAGAGACCCAGTACTTC	CATSDFEGGETQYF
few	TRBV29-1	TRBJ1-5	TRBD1	TGCAGCGTTGCACAGGGGCGGGCTCAGCCCCAGCATTTT	CSVAQGRAQPQHF
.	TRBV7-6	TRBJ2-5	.	TGTGCCAGCAGCCTCCGGGGCTCGGAGACCCAGTACTTC	CASSLRGSETQYF
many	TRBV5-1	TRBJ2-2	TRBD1	TGCGCCAGCAGCTTTAGACAGGGCGGTACCGGGGAGCTGTTTTTT	CASSFRQGGTGELFF
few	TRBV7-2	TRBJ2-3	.	TGTGCCAGCAGCCTACTACCTCTAGGCACAGATACGCAGTATTTT	CASSLLPLGTDTQYF
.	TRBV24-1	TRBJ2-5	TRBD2	TGTGCCACCAGTGCCATTAGCGGGACGGGAGAGACCCAGTACTTC	CATSAISGTGETQYF
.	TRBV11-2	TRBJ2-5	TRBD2	TGTGCCAGCAGCCCAGGGACTAGCGGGGGGGCCTTTGAGACCCAGTACTTC	CASSPGTSGGAFETQYF
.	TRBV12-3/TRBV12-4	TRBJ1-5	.	TGTGCCAGCGTCAGCGGGTCGGGGCCCCAGCATTTT	CASVSGSGPQHF
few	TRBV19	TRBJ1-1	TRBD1	TGTGCCAGTAGTACCCCCGGGACAGGGGCCTGGAACACTGAAGCTTTCTTT	CASSTPGTGAWNTEAFF
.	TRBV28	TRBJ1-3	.	TGTGCCAGCAGGGGGACTGGAAACACCATATATTTT	CASRGTGNTIYF
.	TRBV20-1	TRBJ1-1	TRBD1	TGCAGTGCTAGAGACAGGGGGCTAATGAACACTGAAGCTTTCTTT	CSARDRGLMNTEAFF
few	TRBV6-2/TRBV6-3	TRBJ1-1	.	TGTGCCAGCAGTAAGATGGGCACTGAAGCTTTCTTT	CASSKMGTEAFF
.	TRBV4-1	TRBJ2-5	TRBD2	TGCGCCAGCAGCCACACAGGTCTAGCGGGCCAAGAGACCCAGTACTTC	CASSHTGLAGQETQYF
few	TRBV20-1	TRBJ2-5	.	TGCAGTGCTAGTGACAGGAGGGAGACCCAGTACTTC	CSASDRRETQYF